This TCR beta chain is drawn from a study of identical twins. Study findings and constraints: Some out-of-frame alpha sequences were shared by twins, and these showed excess low generation probability. Models came in too low on out-of-frame TCR alpha sharing in monozygotic twins.

This clonotype was observed many times. Antigen specificity is unknown. Each CDR3 protein is one row after TCRdb ran MiXCR on the 5' RACE reads. The profile shows around 490,000 distinct CDR3 sequences, about 22% of them singletons. This CDR3 region has 11 residues. Germline CDR1 is MDHEN and CDR2 is SYDVKM. The V end was cut by 8 bases, the J end by 3 bases, with 8 bases between. Separately, the same data were catalogued under a study of yellow fever vaccine responses in identical twins.

The source material was CD4+ T cells sorted from blood. The chain is built from TRBV28 and TRBJ2-7, with unresolved D. This receptor was identified in a woman aged 18-29 years in good health. The CDR3 DNA reads as TGTGCCAGCGGTGGGTACTACGAGCAGTACTTC. It specifies CASGGYYEQYF.